This entry is about one T cell receptor beta chain. The data are from a study of cytotoxic CD8 clonotypes in ibrutinib-treated CLL. Only in-frame clones appear in the TCRdb table, and some are missing; sequencing was by immunoSEQ multiplex PCR. The sample has approximately 160,000 clones, roughly 84% seen once; the top ten hold more than 2.5%. The V segment lost 3 bases and the J segment 5 bases; nucleotides outside the gene matches: 12. Germline V gene sequence: CDR1 MDHEN, CDR2 SYDVKM. This CDR3 has 17 amino acids. V usage is TRBV28 and J usage is TRBJ2-1, with TRBD2 matching 8 bases. The clonotype was recovered from a human donor with chronic lymphocytic leukemia. Sequencing used PBMCs, obtained at disease progression, from a patient treated with ibrutinib. The CDR3 here is CASSFRVGTRTDNEQFF. CDR3 sequence (DNA): TGTGCCAGCAGTTTTCGGGTTGGGACTAGAACCGACAATGAGCAGTTCTTC. Full variable domain (remainder filled in from reference TRBV28 and TRBJ2-1): DVKVTQSSRYLVKRTGEKVFLECVQDMDHENMFWYRQDPGLGLRLIYFSYDVKMKEKGDIPEGYSVSREKKERFSLILESASTNQTSMYLCASSFRVGTRTDNEQFFGPGTRLTVL.